These T cell receptor beta chains were read from a single sample in a study of blood T cells in healthy people across ages. One entry per CDR3 protein, called by TCRdb with MiXCR from the 5' RACE reads. The sample includes around 800,000 distinct CDR3 sequences, roughly 24% of them seen just once. The same data also went into a second study, on T cells of mothers and their children.

Source material: blood. These receptors were obtained from a boy aged 5-17 years in good health. CDR3s include the opening cysteine and the closing phenylalanine or tryptophan. The order of the fields is J gene, D gene, V gene, clone size, CDR3 length, CDR3 protein, CDR3 DNA. The D gene is left open where the match is weak. The size entry is marked missing in some rows and otherwise reads once, few, many or a size class.

>TRBJ2-5|.|TRBV5-6|.|16
CANSLGAANHQETQYF
TGTGCCAACAGCTTGGGCGCCGCTAACCATCAAGAGACCCAGTACTTC
>TRBJ1-4|.|TRBV2|.|11
CASSVGEKLFF
TGTGCCAGCAGTGTCGGGGAAAAACTGTTTTTT
>TRBJ1-4|.|TRBV18|few|14
CASSAGTATKAWEF
TGTGCCAGCTCAGCCGGGACGGCAACTAAAGCGTGGGAATTT
>TRBJ2-1|.|TRBV20-1|.|15
CSARAGTHLNNEQFF
TGCAGTGCTAGAGCGGGGACCCACCTCAACAATGAGCAGTTCTTC
>TRBJ2-5|TRBD1|TRBV28|few|14
CASSWDRVEETQYF
TGTGCCAGCAGTTGGGACAGGGTAGAAGAGACCCAGTACTTC
>TRBJ2-5|.|TRBV3-1|.|16
CASSLPEGLRQETQYF
TGTGCCAGCAGCCTTCCGGAAGGGTTAAGGCAAGAGACCCAGTACTTC
>TRBJ2-7|TRBD2|TRBV20-1|few|14
CSARSSGTAYEQYF
TGCAGTGCTCGATCTAGCGGGACCGCCTACGAGCAGTACTTC
>TRBJ1-5|.|TRBV6-1|few|16
CASRRSKAASNQPQHF
TGTGCCAGCAGGAGAAGTAAGGCAGCGAGCAATCAGCCCCAGCATTTT
>TRBJ2-7|TRBD1|TRBV15|.|14
CATGDMTGAYEQYF
TGTGCCACCGGGGATATGACAGGGGCCTACGAGCAGTACTTC
>TRBJ1-1|TRBD1|TRBV5-1|once|16
CASSTGGGQGRTEAFF
TGCGCCAGCAGCACGGGGGGCGGACAGGGGCGCACTGAAGCTTTCTTT
>TRBJ1-3|TRBD1|TRBV7-8|.|15
CASSRDRVTGNTIYF
TGTGCCAGCAGCCGGGACAGGGTGACTGGAAACACCATATATTTT
>TRBJ1-1|.|TRBV20-1|.|13
CSARVTGFAEAFF
TGCAGTGCTAGAGTGACAGGTTTTGCTGAAGCATTCTTT
>TRBJ1-2|TRBD1|TRBV29-1|.|16
CSVVGPGQGSGYGYTF
TGCAGCGTTGTAGGCCCGGGACAGGGGTCTGGCTATGGCTACACCTTC
>TRBJ2-3|TRBD1|TRBV7-6|.|16
CASSSRTGSPTDTQYF
TGTGCCAGCAGCTCACGGACAGGGTCCCCCACAGATACGCAGTATTTT
>TRBJ2-3|.|TRBV3-1|.|14
CASSGTGTRSPQYF
TGTGCCAGCAGCGGTACCGGGACACGGTCGCCGCAGTATTTT
>TRBJ2-4|TRBD2|TRBV20-1|.|14
CSADKRGVSGIQYF
TGCAGTGCCGACAAGCGGGGAGTAAGCGGCATTCAGTACTTC
>TRBJ2-2|.|TRBV20-1|.|13
CSARWTVSGELFF
TGCAGTGCTAGGTGGACAGTCTCCGGGGAGCTGTTTTTT
>TRBJ2-4|TRBD1|TRBV6-6|.|15
CASSTDRGAKNIQYF
TGTGCCAGCAGCACCGACAGGGGAGCCAAAAACATTCAGTACTTC
>TRBJ1-1|.|TRBV7-9|.|12
CASSLDGAGAFF
TGTGCCAGCAGCTTAGATGGGGCGGGAGCTTTCTTT
>TRBJ1-1|.|TRBV6-6|few|15
CASSYAGVEDTEAFF
TGTGCCAGCAGTTACGCGGGAGTAGAGGACACTGAAGCTTTCTTT
>TRBJ2-5|TRBD2|TRBV12-3/TRBV12-4|.|16
CASSLNSGGSGETQYF
TGTGCCAGCAGTTTGAATAGCGGGGGGTCGGGAGAGACCCAGTACTTC
>TRBJ1-1|.|TRBV12-3/TRBV12-4|.|14
CASTTSEVSTEAFF
TGTGCCAGCACCACGTCAGAGGTCTCCACTGAAGCTTTCTTT
>TRBJ1-4|TRBD1|TRBV3-1|.|15
CASSQSDRDGEKLFF
TGTGCCAGCAGCCAATCAGACAGGGATGGCGAAAAACTGTTTTTT
>TRBJ2-4|.|TRBV28|.|19
CASSSYSTYLLRGKDIQYF
TGTGCCAGCAGTTCGTACTCCACGTACCTCTTACGTGGCAAAGACATTCAGTACTTC
>TRBJ2-1|TRBD2|TRBV2|.|12
CANGLASNEQFF
TGTGCCAACGGACTAGCCTCGAATGAGCAGTTCTTC
>TRBJ2-3|TRBD2|TRBV9|.|16
CASSVGGSGSRDTQYF
TGTGCCAGCAGCGTAGGTGGTAGCGGGTCCAGGGATACGCAGTATTTT
>TRBJ1-1|TRBD1|TRBV6-6|.|16
CASSTTGGRSNTEAFF
TGTGCCAGCAGCACTACAGGGGGTAGGTCGAACACTGAAGCTTTCTTT
>TRBJ2-2|TRBD2|TRBV3-1|.|14
CASSQASGTGELFF
TGTGCCAGCAGCCAAGCTAGCGGCACCGGGGAGCTGTTTTTT
>TRBJ2-4|.|TRBV18|few|16
CASSPRGILAKNIQYF
TGTGCCAGCTCACCACGAGGGATACTAGCCAAAAACATTCAGTACTTC
>TRBJ1-4|.|TRBV2|few|14
CASSRDGKSEKLFF
TGTGCCAGCAGCCGGGACGGAAAATCGGAAAAACTGTTTTTT
>TRBJ2-1|.|TRBV12-3/TRBV12-4|few|15
CASSSRDWGLVEQFF
TGTGCCAGCAGCTCCCGAGACTGGGGGCTGGTTGAGCAGTTCTTC
>TRBJ2-3|.|TRBV18|few|15
CASSPLGHGTDTQYF
TGTGCCAGCTCACCCCTCGGGCACGGCACAGATACGCAGTATTTT
>TRBJ2-5|TRBD1|TRBV7-9|.|14
CASSPRDRDETQYF
TGTGCCAGCAGCCCCCGCGACAGGGACGAGACCCAGTACTTC
>TRBJ2-3|.|TRBV2|few|14
CASSVSGSTDTQYF
TGTGCCAGCAGTGTTAGCGGAAGCACAGATACGCAGTATTTT
>TRBJ2-7|.|TRBV5-1|.|13
CASSLAGVGSAHF
TGCGCCAGCAGCTTGGCCGGCGTTGGAAGCGCGCACTTC
>TRBJ2-7|TRBD1|TRBV5-1|.|15
CASSLPRQGVREQYF
TGCGCCAGCAGCTTGCCGAGACAGGGGGTACGCGAGCAGTACTTC
>TRBJ2-1|TRBD1|TRBV7-2|few|14
CASSYRTGRDEQFF
TGTGCCAGCAGCTACCGGACAGGGCGGGATGAGCAGTTCTTC
>TRBJ2-7|TRBD1|TRBV6-6|few|15
CASSSKGQGGYEQYF
TGTGCCAGCAGTTCAAAGGGACAGGGGGGGTACGAGCAGTACTTC
>TRBJ2-5|.|TRBV7-3|many|14
CASSLEGGVETQYF
TGTGCCAGCAGCCTCGAGGGGGGGGTCGAGACCCAGTACTTC
>TRBJ2-7|TRBD1|TRBV5-1|.|14
CASSLIRDSGEQYF
TGCGCCAGCAGCTTGATACGGGACAGCGGTGAGCAGTACTTC
>TRBJ2-5|TRBD2|TRBV5-1|few|15
CASARTSGGQETQYF
TGCGCCAGCGCAAGGACTAGCGGGGGCCAAGAGACCCAGTACTTC
>TRBJ2-6|.|TRBV5-1|.|15
CASGRRGSGANVLTF
TGCGCCAGCGGCCGCAGGGGCTCTGGGGCCAACGTCCTGACTTTC
>TRBJ2-1|TRBD1|TRBV28|few|16
CASSFPGTGLIYEQFF
TGTGCCAGCAGTTTCCCCGGGACAGGATTAATATATGAGCAGTTCTTC
>TRBJ2-7|.|TRBV3-1|.|15
CASRQVLGSSYEQYF
TGTGCCAGCCGCCAAGTTTTGGGTAGCTCCTACGAGCAGTACTTC
>TRBJ2-5|.|TRBV20-1|.|13
CSARLPGQETQYF
TGCAGTGCTAGATTACCGGGACAAGAGACCCAGTACTTC
>TRBJ2-5|.|TRBV5-1|.|14
CASSLIQYQETQYF
TGCGCCAGCAGCTTGATACAGTACCAAGAGACCCAGTACTTC
>TRBJ1-1|TRBD1|TRBV29-1|.|15
CSVAPDRVFSTEAFF
TGCAGCGTTGCCCCGGACAGGGTATTTTCCACTGAAGCTTTCTTT
>TRBJ2-1|.|TRBV2|.|14
CASRAQGTLNEQFF
TGTGCCAGCAGGGCACAGGGCACCCTCAATGAGCAGTTCTTC
>TRBJ2-1|TRBD2|TRBV6-2/TRBV6-3|few|15
CASNPGLAPPNEQFF
TGTGCCAGCAATCCAGGACTAGCGCCACCGAATGAGCAGTTCTTC
>TRBJ2-3|.|TRBV12-3/TRBV12-4|.|14
CASSFEGRADTQYF
TGTGCCAGCAGTTTCGAAGGTCGTGCAGATACGCAGTATTTT
>TRBJ1-2|TRBD1|TRBV7-2|few|16
CASSSAPPGGADGYTF
TGTGCCAGCAGCTCTGCCCCTCCAGGGGGCGCGGATGGCTACACCTTC
>TRBJ2-1|.|TRBV14|.|15
CASSQVSGVVNEQFF
TGTGCCAGCAGCCAAGTTTCCGGGGTCGTCAATGAGCAGTTCTTC
>TRBJ1-2|TRBD1|TRBV12-3/TRBV12-4|many|14
CASSRQGAGYGYTF
TGTGCCAGCAGTCGACAGGGGGCTGGCTATGGCTACACCTTC